The present TCR beta chain was sequenced within a study of blood T cells in healthy people across ages. Broader study findings: Unknown CMV status may confound age-related changes in expanded clones. Per million T cells, the diversity of TCR beta decreased roughly linearly as age advanced.

A second PCR of roughly 7 to 11 cycles used a sample-barcoded 5' primer and a J-beta primer mix. TCRdb analysed the 5' RACE reads with MiXCR anew, one entry per CDR3 protein. The sample yields fewer than 1,000,000 distinct CDR3 sequences, around 50% seen once. Of note for this clonotype: Its antigen is as yet unknown.

Germline loops: CDR1 SGHAT, CDR2 FQNNGV. The CDR3 consists of 16 residues. The junction had 4 bases not matched to a gene; V was cut back by 1 base and J by 1 base. Every donor gave 9.5 to 10 milliliters of peripheral blood. The material sequenced was blood. The clonotype comes from a man older than 75 in good health. The V gene is TRBV11-2, the J gene TRBJ2-5; TRBD1 agrees at 9 bases. CDR3 nucleotide sequence: TGTGCCAGCAGCTTAGGGGACAGGGTGACCCAAGAGACCCAGTACTTC. Protein product: CASSLGDRVTQETQYF.